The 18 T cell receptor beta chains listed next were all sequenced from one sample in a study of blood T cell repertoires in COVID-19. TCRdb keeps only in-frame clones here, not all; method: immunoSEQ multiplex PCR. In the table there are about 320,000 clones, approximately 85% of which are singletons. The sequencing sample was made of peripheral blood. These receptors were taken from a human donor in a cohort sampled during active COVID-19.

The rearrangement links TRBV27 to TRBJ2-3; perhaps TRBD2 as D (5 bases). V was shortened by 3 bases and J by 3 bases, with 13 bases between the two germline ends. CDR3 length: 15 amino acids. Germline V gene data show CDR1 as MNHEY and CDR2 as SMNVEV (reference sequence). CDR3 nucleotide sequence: TGTGCCAGCAGTTTTAGGCGGGTCTGGACAGATACGCAGTATTTT. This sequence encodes CASSFRRVWTDTQYF.

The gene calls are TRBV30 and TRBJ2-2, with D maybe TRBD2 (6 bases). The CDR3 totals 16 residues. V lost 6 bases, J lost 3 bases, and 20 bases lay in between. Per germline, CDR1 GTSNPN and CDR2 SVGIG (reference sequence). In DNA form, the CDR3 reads TGTGCCTGTCAATGTGGAGGGGAAGGGCACACCGGGGAGCTGTTTTTT. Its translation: CACQCGGEGHTGELFF. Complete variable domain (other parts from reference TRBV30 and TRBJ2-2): SQTIHQWPATLVQPVGSPLSLECTVEGTSNPNLYWYRQAAGRGLQLLFYSVGIGQISSEVPQNLSASRPQDRQFILSSKKLLLSDSGFYLCACQCGGEGHTGELFFGEGSRLTVL.

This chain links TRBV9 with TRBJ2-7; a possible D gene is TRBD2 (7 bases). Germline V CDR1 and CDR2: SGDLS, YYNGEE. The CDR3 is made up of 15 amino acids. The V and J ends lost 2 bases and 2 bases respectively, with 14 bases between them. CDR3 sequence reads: CASSVGGAEAYEQYF. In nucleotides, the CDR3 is TGTGCCAGCAGCGTGGGGGGGGCTGAGGCCTACGAGCAGTACTTC.

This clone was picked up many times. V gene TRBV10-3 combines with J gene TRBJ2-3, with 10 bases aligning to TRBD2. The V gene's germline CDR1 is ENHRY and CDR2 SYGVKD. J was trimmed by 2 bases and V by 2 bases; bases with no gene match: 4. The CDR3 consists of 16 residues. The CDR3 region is CAISERSGGDTDTQYF. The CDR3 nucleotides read TGTGCCATCAGTGAGCGGAGCGGGGGGGACACAGATACGCAGTATTTT.

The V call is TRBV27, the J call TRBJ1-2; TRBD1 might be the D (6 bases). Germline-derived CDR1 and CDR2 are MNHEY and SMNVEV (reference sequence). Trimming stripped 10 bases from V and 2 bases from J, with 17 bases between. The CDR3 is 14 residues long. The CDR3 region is CATSPWDKNYGYTF. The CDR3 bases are TGTGCCACCTCCCCTTGGGACAAGAACTATGGCTACACCTTC.

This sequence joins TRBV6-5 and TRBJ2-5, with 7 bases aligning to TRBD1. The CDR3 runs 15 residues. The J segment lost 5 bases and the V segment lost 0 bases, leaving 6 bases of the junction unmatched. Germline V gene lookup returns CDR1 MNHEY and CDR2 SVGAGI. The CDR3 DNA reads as TGTGCCAGCAGTTACTCAGGGGGCGATTGGGAGACCCAGTACTTC. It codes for CASSYSGGDWETQYF.

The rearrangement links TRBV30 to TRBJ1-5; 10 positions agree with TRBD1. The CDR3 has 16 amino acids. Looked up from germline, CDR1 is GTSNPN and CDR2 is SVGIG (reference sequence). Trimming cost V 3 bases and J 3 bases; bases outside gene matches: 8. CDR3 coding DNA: TGTGCCTGGAGCCCCCGGACAGGGGGATACAATCAGCCCCAGCATTTT. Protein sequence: CAWSPRTGGYNQPQHF. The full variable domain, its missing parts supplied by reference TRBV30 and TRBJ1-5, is SQTIHQWPATLVQPVGSPLSLECTVEGTSNPNLYWYRQAAGRGLQLLFYSVGIGQISSEVPQNLSASRPQDRQFILSSKKLLLSDSGFYLCAWSPRTGGYNQPQHFGDGTRLSIL.

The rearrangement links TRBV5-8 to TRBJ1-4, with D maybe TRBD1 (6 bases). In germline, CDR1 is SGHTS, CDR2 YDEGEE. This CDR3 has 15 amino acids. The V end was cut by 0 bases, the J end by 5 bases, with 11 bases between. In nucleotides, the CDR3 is TGTGCCAGCAGCTTGGCGAGGACAGTCAATGAAAAACTGTTTTTT. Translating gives CASSLARTVNEKLFF.

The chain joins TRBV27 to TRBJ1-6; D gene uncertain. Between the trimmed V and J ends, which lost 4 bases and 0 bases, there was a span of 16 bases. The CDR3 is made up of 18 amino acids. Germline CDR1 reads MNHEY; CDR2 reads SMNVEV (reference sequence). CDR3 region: CASSSPDYRSSYNSPLHF. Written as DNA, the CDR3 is TGTGCCAGCAGTTCGCCCGACTACCGAAGCTCCTATAATTCACCCCTCCACTTT.

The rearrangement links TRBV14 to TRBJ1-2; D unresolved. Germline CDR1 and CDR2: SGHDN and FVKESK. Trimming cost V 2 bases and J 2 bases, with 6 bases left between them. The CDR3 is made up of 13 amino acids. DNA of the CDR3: TGTGCCAGCAGCCAATTCACAAACTATGGCTACACCTTC. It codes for CASSQFTNYGYTF.

CDR3 sequence reads: CASSSRDRDEKLFF. CDR3 nucleotide sequence: TGTGCCAGCAGCTCCCGGGACAGGGATGAAAAACTGTTTTTT. V usage is TRBV11-1 and J usage is TRBJ1-4, with 9 bases identical to TRBD1. The CDR3 spans 14 residues. From germline, CDR1 is SGHAT and CDR2 FQDESV (reference sequence). V trimming: 4 bases; J trimming: 6 bases; junction bases outside the gene matches: 3. The whole variable domain, filled in from reference TRBV11-1 and TRBJ1-4, reads EAEVAQSPRYKITEKSQAVAFWCDPISGHATLYWYRQILGQGPELLVQFQDESVVDDSQLPKDRFSAERLKGVDSTLKIQPAELGDSAMYLCASSSRDRDEKLFFGSGTQLSVL.

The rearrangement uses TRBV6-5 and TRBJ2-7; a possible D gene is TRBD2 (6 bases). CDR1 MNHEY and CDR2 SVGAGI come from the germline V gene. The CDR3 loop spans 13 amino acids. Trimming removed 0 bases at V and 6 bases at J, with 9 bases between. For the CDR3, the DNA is TGTGCCAGCAGTTACTCACTTAGCGGCGAGCAGTACTTC. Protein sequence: CASSYSLSGEQYF.

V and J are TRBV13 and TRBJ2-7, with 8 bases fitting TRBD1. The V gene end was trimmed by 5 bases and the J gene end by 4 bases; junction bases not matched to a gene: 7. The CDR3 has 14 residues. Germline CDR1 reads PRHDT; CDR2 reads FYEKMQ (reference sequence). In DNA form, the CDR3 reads TGTGCCAGCAGCCCAACAGACAGGGGTTACGAGCAGTACTTC. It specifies CASSPTDRGYEQYF.

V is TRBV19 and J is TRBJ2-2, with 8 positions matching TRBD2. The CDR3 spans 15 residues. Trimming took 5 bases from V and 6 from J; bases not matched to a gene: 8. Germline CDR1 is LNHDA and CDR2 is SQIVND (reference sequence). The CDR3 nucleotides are TGTGCCAGTAGTCGGATCACAGCGGGAGCCGGGGAGCTGTTTTTT. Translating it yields CASSRITAGAGELFF. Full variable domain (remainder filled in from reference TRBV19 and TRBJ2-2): DGGITQSPKYLFRKEGQNVTLSCEQNLNHDAMYWYRQDPGQGLRLIYYSQIVNDFQKGDIAEGYSVSREKKESFPLTVTSAQKNPTAFYLCASSRITAGAGELFFGEGSRLTVL.

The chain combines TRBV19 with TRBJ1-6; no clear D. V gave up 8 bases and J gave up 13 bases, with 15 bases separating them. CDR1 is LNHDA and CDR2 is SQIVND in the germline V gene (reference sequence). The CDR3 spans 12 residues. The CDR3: CASQRPRAPLHF. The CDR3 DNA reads TGTGCCAGTCAACGCCCGAGGGCCCCCCTCCACTTT.

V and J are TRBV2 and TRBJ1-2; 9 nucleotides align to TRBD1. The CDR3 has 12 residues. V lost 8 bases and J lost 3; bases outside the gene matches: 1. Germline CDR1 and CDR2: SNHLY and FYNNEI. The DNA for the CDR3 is TGTGCCAGCGGGGACAGGGACTATGGCTACACCTTC. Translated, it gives CASGDRDYGYTF.

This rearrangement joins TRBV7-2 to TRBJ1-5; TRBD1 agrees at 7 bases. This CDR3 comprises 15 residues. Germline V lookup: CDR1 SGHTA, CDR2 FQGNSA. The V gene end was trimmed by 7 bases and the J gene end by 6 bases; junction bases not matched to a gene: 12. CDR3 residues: CASTPGGPGTQPQHF. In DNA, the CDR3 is TGTGCCAGCACCCCAGGGGGGCCAGGGACTCAGCCCCAGCATTTT.

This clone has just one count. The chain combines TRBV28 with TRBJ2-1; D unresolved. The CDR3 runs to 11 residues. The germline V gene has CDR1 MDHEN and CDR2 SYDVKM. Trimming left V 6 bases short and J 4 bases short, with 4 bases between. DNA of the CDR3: TGTGCCAGCAGCTATTACAATGAGCAGTTCTTC. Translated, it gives CASSYYNEQFF.